The next 28 T cell receptor beta chains were all read from a single sample in a study of T cell responses to AZD1222 COVID-19 vaccine. Produced via immunoSEQ multiplex PCR; TCRdb's table is partial and in-frame only. The sample carries some 150,000 clones, about 87% recorded once. The sequencing used peripheral blood, collected 28 days after the second dose of the MenACWY control vaccine. The receptors derive from an adult who received the MenACWY meningococcal vaccine as a control.

In DNA, the CDR3 is TGTGCCAGCAGTCGGGACGGTGAAGCTTTCTTT. Translation: CASSRDGEAFF. The rearrangement joins TRBV2 to TRBJ1-1; tentatively, D is TRBD1 (5 bases). CDR1 is SNHLY and CDR2 is FYNNEI in the germline V gene. The CDR3 is 11 residues long. V was pared by 5 bases and J by 7 bases, with 8 bases between.

V gene TRBV4-3 combines with J gene TRBJ1-5; no clear D. Trimming stripped 2 bases from V and 4 bases from J, with 12 bases between. CDR3 length: 15 amino acids. Germline V gives CDR1 LGHNA, CDR2 YSLEER. CDR3 amino acids: CASSQRSGGNQPQHF. CDR3 DNA: TGCGCCAGCAGCCAACGTTCAGGAGGAAATCAGCCCCAGCATTTT.

The chain uses TRBV30 and TRBJ2-7; D is unresolved. Germline CDR1 GTSNPN, CDR2 SVGIG (reference sequence). This CDR3 contains 13 residues. V lost 8 bases, J lost 2 bases, and 16 bases lay in between. The CDR3 is CAASDGSPYEQYF. CDR3 DNA sequence: TGTGCCGCCTCAGACGGGTCCCCCTACGAGCAGTACTTC.

This clone was picked up one time. The chain carries TRBV6-5 and TRBJ2-7, with D possibly being TRBD1 (6 bases). Germline V gene lookup returns CDR1 MNHEY and CDR2 SVGAGI. The CDR3 contains 15 residues. The ends were cut back, 0 bases at V and 4 bases at J, with 13 bases in the middle. CDR3 coding DNA: TGTGCCAGCAGTTACTCGAATTTAGGGGGTTACGAGCAGTACTTC. Its protein product is CASSYSNLGGYEQYF.

The rearrangement joins TRBV6-5 to TRBJ1-2; 9 nucleotides align to TRBD1. Germline V lookup: CDR1 MNHEY, CDR2 SVGAGI. V trimming: 3 bases; J trimming: 8 bases; junction bases outside the gene matches: 13. The CDR3 is 16 residues long. The CDR3 sequence: CASSYTLGQGSGGYTF. The CDR3 nucleotides are TGTGCCAGCAGTTATACCCTGGGACAGGGATCAGGGGGCTACACCTTC.

The chain links TRBV6-1 to TRBJ1-2; a possible D gene is TRBD1 (6 bases). This CDR3 region has 17 residues. From germline, CDR1 is MNHNS and CDR2 SASEGT. Trimming pared 4 bases from V and 5 bases from J, leaving 23 bases between. The CDR3 spells CASSASLRGGEAYGYTF. As DNA, the CDR3 is TGTGCCAGCAGTGCCTCTCTTAGGGGGGGGGAAGCTTATGGCTACACCTTC.

The chain couples TRBV28 to TRBJ2-2, with 7 nucleotides matching TRBD2. Germline V gene sequence: CDR1 MDHEN, CDR2 SYDVKM. V gave up 6 bases and J gave up 3 bases; unmatched junction bases: 10. The CDR3 sequence is 16 residues long. The CDR3 region is CASSSGRSTDTGELFF. CDR3 nucleotides: TGTGCCAGCAGCTCCGGGAGGAGTACGGACACCGGGGAGCTGTTTTTT. The whole variable domain, filled in from reference TRBV28 and TRBJ2-2, reads DVKVTQSSRYLVKRTGEKVFLECVQDMDHENMFWYRQDPGLGLRLIYFSYDVKMKEKGDIPEGYSVSREKKERFSLILESASTNQTSMYLCASSSGRSTDTGELFFGEGSRLTVL.

The chain is built from TRBV10-2 and TRBJ2-1; 7 nucleotides match TRBD2. Trimming cost V 8 bases and J 9 bases; bases outside gene matches: 10. Germline V gene sequence: CDR1 WSHSY, CDR2 SAAADI. The length of the CDR3 is 13 residues. CDR3 amino acids: CASRSTSSFEQFF. CDR3 DNA: TGCGCCAGCCGTTCGACTAGCAGTTTTGAGCAGTTCTTC.

The V gene is TRBV25-1, the J gene TRBJ2-7; unclear D gene. The germline CDR1 and CDR2 sequences are MGHDK and SYGVNS. V was clipped by 2 bases and J by 4 bases, with 9 bases between them. This CDR3 contains 13 residues. The CDR3 loop reads CASSEPTVYEQYF. DNA of the CDR3: TGTGCCAGCAGTGAACCAACGGTTTACGAGCAGTACTTC.

The V gene is TRBV28, the J gene TRBJ2-7, with D possibly being TRBD1 (5 bases). This CDR3 has 13 residues. The V end was cut by 5 bases, the J end by 3 bases, with 11 bases between. The V gene's germline CDR1 is MDHEN and CDR2 SYDVKM. CDR3 bases: TGTGCCAGCAGTCACTTGGACATCTACGAGCAGTACTTC. Protein: CASSHLDIYEQYF.

The chain combines TRBV4-1 with TRBJ2-7; D possibly corresponds to TRBD1 (5 bases). V lost 0 bases to trimming and J lost 4 bases, with 13 bases between them. CDR3 length: 15 amino acids. CDR1 and CDR2 from the germline V gene are MGHRA and YSYEKL. CDR3 region: CASSQDLQGPYEQYF. In DNA, the CDR3 is TGCGCCAGCAGCCAAGATTTGCAGGGCCCGTACGAGCAGTACTTC.

This clone was counted a few times. V usage is TRBV4-2 and J usage is TRBJ1-2; possibly TRBD1 for D (5 bases). With 3 bases removed from V and 0 bases from J, the gap between germline ends came to 11 bases. Per the germline V gene, CDR1 is LGHNA and CDR2 is YNFKEQ. This CDR3 contains 15 residues. The CDR3 nucleotides are TGTGCCAGCAGCCAGGGGACGCTAGCTAACTATGGCTACACCTTC. Amino acid sequence: CASSQGTLANYGYTF.

This clone was seen only once. The gene calls are TRBV24-1 and TRBJ1-2, with D possibly being TRBD1 (6 bases). Germline CDR1 is KGHDR and CDR2 is SFDVKD. The V end was cut by 5 bases, the J end by 0 bases, with 12 bases between. This CDR3 spans 15 amino acids. The CDR3 loop reads CATSVSKGANYGYTF. CDR3 DNA sequence: TGTGCCACCAGTGTGTCAAAGGGGGCTAACTATGGCTACACCTTC.

This sequence joins TRBV5-5 and TRBJ1-1; a possible D gene is TRBD1 (5 bases). V lost 2 bases to trimming and J lost 1 base, with 9 bases between them. The CDR3 is 14 residues long. From germline, CDR1 is SGHKS and CDR2 YYEKEE (reference sequence). The CDR3 is CASSFGATNTEAFF. CDR3 bases: TGTGCCAGCAGCTTTGGGGCCACGAACACTGAAGCTTTCTTT. The complete variable domain, with remaining parts taken from reference TRBV5-5 and TRBJ1-1, reads DAGVTQSPTHLIKTRGQQVTLRCSPISGHKSVSWYQQVLGQGPQFIFQYYEKEERGRGNFPDRFSARQFPNYSSELNVNALLLGDSALYLCASSFGATNTEAFFGQGTRLTVV.

In its sample, this clone was seen once. The chain has TRBV7-2 and TRBJ2-2; D is perhaps TRBD1 or TRBD2 (5 bases each). Trimming removed 1 base at V and 6 bases at J, with 12 bases between. The CDR3 loop spans 15 amino acids. In germline, CDR1 is SGHTA, CDR2 FQGNSA. CDR3 DNA: TGTGCCAGCAGCTTAGGGGCAGGGAGCCCCGGGGAGCTGTTTTTT. Protein product: CASSLGAGSPGELFF.

This rearrangement joins TRBV6-6 to TRBJ1-2, with D perhaps matching TRBD1 (5 bases). The CDR3 length is 13 residues. Trimming took off 4 bases at V and 4 bases at J, with 10 bases between the two ends. CDR1 and CDR2 from the germline V gene are MNHNY and SVGAGI (reference sequence). CDR3 coding DNA: TGTGCCAGCAGTTCTGACAGCCTCTATGGCTACACCTTC. It yields the protein CASSSDSLYGYTF.

The genes are TRBV30 and TRBJ2-7; no clear D. Germline lookup yields CDR1 GTSNPN and CDR2 SVGIG (reference sequence). This CDR3 has 14 residues. V shed 2 bases and J shed 2 bases, with 13 bases lying between them. The CDR3 loop reads CAWSPSPVTYEQYF. The CDR3 region has the DNA TGTGCCTGGAGTCCCTCCCCTGTTACCTACGAGCAGTACTTC.

The chain couples TRBV7-2 to TRBJ1-2; D call uncertain. The CDR3 contains 11 residues. Per the germline V gene, CDR1 is SGHTA and CDR2 is FQGNSA. V was trimmed by 7 bases and J by 4 bases, leaving 7 bases between them. CDR3: CASTATYGYTF. Written as DNA, the CDR3 is TGTGCCAGCACCGCCACCTATGGCTACACCTTC.

This chain links TRBV4-3 with TRBJ2-7; D unclear. The CDR3 is 14 amino acids. The germline V gene has CDR1 LGHNA and CDR2 YSLEER. V was pared by 0 bases and J by 1 base, with 7 bases between. The CDR3 here is CASSQETASYEQYF. For the CDR3, the DNA is TGCGCCAGCAGCCAAGAAACAGCGTCCTACGAGCAGTACTTC.

The J gene is TRBJ1-1, the V gene TRBV5-6, with 9 positions matching TRBD1. V lost 2 bases and J lost 11; bases outside the gene matches: 13. Germline-derived CDR1 and CDR2 are SGHDT and YYEEEE. CDR3 length: 15 amino acids. The CDR3 bases are TGTGCCAGCAGCTTTTTGAGGGACAGGGTAGGAAGGGCTTTCTTT. It translates to CASSFLRDRVGRAFF. The full variable domain, with the rest looked up from reference TRBV5-6 and TRBJ1-1, is DAGVTQSPTHLIKTRGQQVTLRCSPKSGHDTVSWYQQALGQGPQFIFQYYEEEERQRGNFPDRFSGHQFPNYSSELNVNALLLGDSALYLCASSFLRDRVGRAFFGQGTRLTVV.

The V call is TRBV18, the J call TRBJ2-7; D possibly corresponds to TRBD1 (6 bases). The CDR3 consists of 14 residues. Germline values: CDR1 KGHSH, CDR2 LQKENI. Trimming left V 0 bases short and J 0 bases short, with 6 bases between. The CDR3 is CASSPPDSSYEQYF. In nucleotides, the CDR3 is TGTGCCAGCTCACCACCGGACAGCTCCTACGAGCAGTACTTC.

V usage is TRBV18 and J usage is TRBJ1-1; D is uncertain. Trimming cost V 2 bases and J 0 bases, with 16 bases left between them. Germline CDR1 and CDR2: KGHSH and LQKENI. This CDR3 has 17 amino acids. CDR3 sequence (DNA): TGTGCCAGCTCACCATTGGCGGTTGTTGGGATGAACACTGAAGCTTTCTTT. Translation: CASSPLAVVGMNTEAFF.

The chain couples TRBV28 to TRBJ2-2, with D possibly TRBD1 on 5 matching bases. The V gene's germline CDR1 is MDHEN and CDR2 SYDVKM. There are 15 residues in the CDR3. Trimming shortened V by 3 bases and J by 4 bases, and 12 bases separated the two germline ends. The CDR3 sequence is CASSFAGLGTGELFF. CDR3 sequence (DNA): TGTGCCAGCAGTTTCGCAGGGTTGGGCACCGGGGAGCTGTTTTTT.

The chain recombines TRBV28 with TRBJ1-4; D unclear. CDR1 is MDHEN and CDR2 is SYDVKM in the germline V gene. V shed 2 bases and J shed 8 bases, with 27 bases lying between them. The CDR3 contains 19 residues. CDR3 DNA: TGTGCCAGCAGTTTACCCGTACAAGATGTGAGGTGGAAAGAAGAAAAACTGTTTTTT. This codes for CASSLPVQDVRWKEEKLFF.

V usage is TRBV11-2 and J usage is TRBJ1-6; D gene unclear. Trimming stripped 5 bases from V and 0 bases from J, with 14 bases between. The CDR3 spans 17 residues. Germline V CDR1 and CDR2: SGHAT, FQNNGV. The CDR3 DNA reads TGTGCCAGCAGCCTCAGGTTTCGAAGCTCCTATAATTCACCCCTCCACTTT. Translated: CASSLRFRSSYNSPLHF.

The chain joins TRBV28 to TRBJ1-1; D is perhaps TRBD1 (6 bases). In germline, CDR1 is MDHEN, CDR2 SYDVKM. V was pared by 6 bases and J by 1 base, with 12 bases between. The CDR3 loop spans 14 amino acids. In DNA, the CDR3 is TGTGCCAGCAGGAAGACAGGAAGGAACACTGAAGCTTTCTTT. Its protein is CASRKTGRNTEAFF.

The V gene is TRBV6-5, the J gene TRBJ1-2; TRBD1 aligns across 7 bases. The CDR3 has 15 residues. Trimming took 5 bases from V and 5 from J; bases not matched to a gene: 11. CDR1 is MNHEY, CDR2 SVGAGI, per germline. The CDR3 here is CASSPRGQSLYGYTF. The CDR3 coding sequence is TGTGCCAGCAGTCCCCGGGGACAGTCACTATATGGCTACACCTTC.

The chain couples TRBV20-1 to TRBJ2-3; TRBD2 might be the D (7 bases). The ends were cut back, 3 bases at V and 0 bases at J, with 19 bases in the middle. This CDR3 is 17 amino acids long. Germline lookup yields CDR1 DFQATT and CDR2 SNEGSKA (reference sequence). CDR3 sequence reads: CSASYGGGGFSTDTQYF. In DNA, the CDR3 is TGCAGTGCTAGTTACGGGGGCGGGGGTTTTAGCACAGATACGCAGTATTTT.